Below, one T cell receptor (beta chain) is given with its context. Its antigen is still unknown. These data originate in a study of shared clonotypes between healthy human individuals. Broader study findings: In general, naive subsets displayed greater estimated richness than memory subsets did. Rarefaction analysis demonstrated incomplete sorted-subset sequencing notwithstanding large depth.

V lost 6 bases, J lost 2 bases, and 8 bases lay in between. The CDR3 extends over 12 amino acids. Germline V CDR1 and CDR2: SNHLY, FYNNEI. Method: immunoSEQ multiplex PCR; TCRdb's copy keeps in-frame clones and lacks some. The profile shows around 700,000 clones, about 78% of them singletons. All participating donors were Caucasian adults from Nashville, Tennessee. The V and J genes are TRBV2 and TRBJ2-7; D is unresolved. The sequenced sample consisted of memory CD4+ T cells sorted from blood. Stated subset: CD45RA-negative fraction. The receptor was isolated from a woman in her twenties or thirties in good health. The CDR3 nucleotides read TGTGCCAGCAGCCTCCTTACCTACGAGCAGTACTTC. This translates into CASSLLTYEQYF.